Sequencing of this T cell receptor beta chain was carried out in a study of chemoradiotherapy in HPV16-positive cancers. As for the study in general: Candidate HPV-specific T-cell clones and common TCR motifs came from functional assays in a couple of HPV16-positive patients.

Assay used: immunoSEQ multiplex PCR; TCRdb lists only in-frame clones, some missing. The table lists about 8,700 clones, around two thirds of them singletons. The V segment lost 2 bases and the J segment 4 bases; nucleotides outside the gene matches: 1. The CDR3 extends over 15 amino acids. The germline CDR1 and CDR2 sequences are LGHNA and YNFKEQ. This clone was picked up a small number of times. This rearrangement joins TRBV4-2 to TRBJ2-3, with 12 bases that match TRBD2. This receptor was identified in a human donor with HPV-associated anogenital cancer. The biological material was taken from a patient who underwent chemoradiotherapy. This CDR3 reads CASSQLAGGPDTQYF. The CDR3 DNA is TGTGCCAGCAGCCAACTAGCGGGAGGGCCAGATACGCAGTATTTT.